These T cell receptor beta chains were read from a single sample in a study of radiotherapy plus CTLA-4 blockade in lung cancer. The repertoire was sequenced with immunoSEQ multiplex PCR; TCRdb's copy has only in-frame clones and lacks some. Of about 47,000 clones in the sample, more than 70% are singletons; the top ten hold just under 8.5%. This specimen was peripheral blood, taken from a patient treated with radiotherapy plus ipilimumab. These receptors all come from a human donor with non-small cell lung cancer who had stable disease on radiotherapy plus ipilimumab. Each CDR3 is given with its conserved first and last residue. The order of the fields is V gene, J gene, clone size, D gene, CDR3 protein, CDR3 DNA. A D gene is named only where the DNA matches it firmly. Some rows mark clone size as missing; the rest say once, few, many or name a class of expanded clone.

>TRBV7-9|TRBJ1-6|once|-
CASSLDSYNSPLHF
TGTGCCAGCAGCTTAGATAGTTATAATTCACCCCTCCACTTT
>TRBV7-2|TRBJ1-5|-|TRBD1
CASSQDRGSNQPQHF
TGTGCCAGCAGCCAGGACAGGGGGAGCAATCAGCCCCAGCATTTT
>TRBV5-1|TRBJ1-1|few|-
CASSLSTRGTEAFF
TGCGCCAGCAGCTTGAGCACCCGTGGCACTGAAGCTTTCTTT
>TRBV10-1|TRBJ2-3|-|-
CASSPGRGWVSTDTQYF
TGCGCCAGCAGCCCAGGGAGAGGATGGGTTAGTACAGATACGCAGTATTTT
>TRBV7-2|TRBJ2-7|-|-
CASSLTRDSYEQYF
TGTGCCAGCAGCTTAACGCGGGACAGCTACGAGCAGTACTTC
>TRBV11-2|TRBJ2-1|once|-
CASSVGNEQFF
TGTGCCAGCAGCGTAGGGAATGAGCAGTTCTTC
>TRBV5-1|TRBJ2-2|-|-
CASSLLRGGTGELFF
TGCGCCAGCAGCTTGTTAAGGGGTGGAACCGGGGAGCTGTTTTTT
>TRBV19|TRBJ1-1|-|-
CASSPDSGPGEAFF
TGTGCCAGTAGTCCTGATTCGGGACCGGGTGAAGCTTTCTTT
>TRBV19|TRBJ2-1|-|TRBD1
CASRTDRVIYNEQFF
TGTGCCAGTAGGACCGACAGGGTAATTTACAATGAGCAGTTCTTC
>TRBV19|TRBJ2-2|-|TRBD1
CASAGTAQNTGELFF
TGTGCCAGCGCCGGGACAGCACAAAACACCGGGGAGCTGTTTTTT
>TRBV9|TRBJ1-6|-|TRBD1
CASTPGGPNSPLHF
TGTGCCAGCACCCCAGGGGGGCCCAATTCACCCCTCCACTTT
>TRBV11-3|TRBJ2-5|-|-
CASSPGHQVGETQYF
TGTGCCAGCAGCCCGGGACATCAAGTAGGGGAGACCCAGTACTTC
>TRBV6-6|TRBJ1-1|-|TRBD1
CASSQGGAGLNTEAFF
TGTGCCAGCAGTCAGGGGGGGGCCGGACTGAACACTGAAGCTTTCTTT
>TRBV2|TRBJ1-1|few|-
CANKREMNTEAFF
TGTGCCAACAAACGGGAGATGAACACTGAAGCTTTCTTT
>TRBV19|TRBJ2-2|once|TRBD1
CASSIDLWTGNAGELFF
TGTGCCAGTAGTATAGATCTGTGGACAGGGAATGCCGGGGAGCTGTTTTTT
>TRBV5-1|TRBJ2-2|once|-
CASSTGLKVDTGELFF
TGCGCCAGCAGTACGGGACTCAAAGTCGACACCGGGGAGCTGTTTTTT
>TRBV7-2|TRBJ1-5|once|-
CASSLASMGSNQPQHF
TGTGCCAGCAGCTTAGCTTCAATGGGCTCTAATCAGCCCCAGCATTTT
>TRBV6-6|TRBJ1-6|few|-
CASRLDIRSPLHF
TGTGCCAGCCGACTGGACATCCGCTCACCCCTCCACTTT
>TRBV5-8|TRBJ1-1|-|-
CASSLAQGFGPNTEAFF
TGTGCCAGCAGCTTGGCCCAGGGTTTTGGGCCAAACACTGAAGCTTTCTTT
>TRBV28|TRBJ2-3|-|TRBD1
CASSSWTGSGDTQYF
TGTGCCAGCAGTTCCTGGACAGGGTCGGGAGATACGCAGTATTTT
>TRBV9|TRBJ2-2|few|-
CASSVTGTGELFF
TGTGCCAGCAGCGTTACAGGGACCGGGGAGCTGTTTTTT
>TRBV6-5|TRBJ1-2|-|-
CASSSHDRTYGYTF
TGTGCCAGCAGTTCCCACGACAGGACCTATGGCTACACCTTC
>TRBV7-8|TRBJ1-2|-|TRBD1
CASSLEGTGGYGYTF
TGTGCCAGCAGCTTAGAGGGGACAGGGGGCTATGGCTACACCTTC
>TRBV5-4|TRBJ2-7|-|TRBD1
CASSLFQGASGSYEQYF
TGTGCCAGCAGCTTATTTCAGGGGGCGTCTGGCTCCTACGAGCAGTACTTC
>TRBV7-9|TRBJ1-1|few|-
CASSALFAEAFF
TGTGCCAGCAGCGCCCTATTTGCTGAAGCTTTCTTT
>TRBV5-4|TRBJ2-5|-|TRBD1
CASSFFGTGGETQYF
TGTGCCAGCAGCTTCTTTGGGACAGGGGGCGAGACCCAGTACTTC
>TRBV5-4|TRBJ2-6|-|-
CASSWGAQGSGANVLTF
TGTGCCAGCAGCTGGGGGGCGCAAGGTTCTGGGGCCAACGTCCTGACTTTC